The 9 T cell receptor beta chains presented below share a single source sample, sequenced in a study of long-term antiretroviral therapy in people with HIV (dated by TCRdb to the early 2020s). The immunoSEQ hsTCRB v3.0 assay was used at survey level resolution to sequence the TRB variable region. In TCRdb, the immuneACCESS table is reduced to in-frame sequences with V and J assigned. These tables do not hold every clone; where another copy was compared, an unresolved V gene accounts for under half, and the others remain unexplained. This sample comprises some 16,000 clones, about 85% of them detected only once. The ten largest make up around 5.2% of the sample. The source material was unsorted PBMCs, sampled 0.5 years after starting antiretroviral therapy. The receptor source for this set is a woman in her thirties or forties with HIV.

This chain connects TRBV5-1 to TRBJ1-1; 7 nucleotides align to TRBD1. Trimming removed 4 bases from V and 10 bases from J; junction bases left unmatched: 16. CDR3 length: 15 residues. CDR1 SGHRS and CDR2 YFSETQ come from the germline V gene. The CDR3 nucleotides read TGCGCCAGCAGCCAGATGACAGGGCCAGGGGTAATAGCTTTCTTT. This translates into CASSQMTGPGVIAFF.

CDR3 sequence (DNA): TGTGCCAGCAGTTACTCGCGAGCGGCCGGGGAGCTGTTTTTT. This encodes CASSYSRAAGELFF. The chain is built from TRBV6-5 and TRBJ2-2; weak D call: TRBD2 (5 bases). The CDR3 loop spans 14 amino acids. With 0 bases removed from V and 6 bases from J, the gap between germline ends came to 8 bases. Germline V gene data show CDR1 as MNHEY and CDR2 as SVGAGI.

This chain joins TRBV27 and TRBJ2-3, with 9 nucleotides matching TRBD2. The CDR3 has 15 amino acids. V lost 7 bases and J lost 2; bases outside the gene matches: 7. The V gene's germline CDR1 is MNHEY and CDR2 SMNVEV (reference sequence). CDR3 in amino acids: CASTQGTSITDTQYF. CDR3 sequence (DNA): TGTGCCAGCACCCAGGGGACTAGCATCACAGATACGCAGTATTTT.

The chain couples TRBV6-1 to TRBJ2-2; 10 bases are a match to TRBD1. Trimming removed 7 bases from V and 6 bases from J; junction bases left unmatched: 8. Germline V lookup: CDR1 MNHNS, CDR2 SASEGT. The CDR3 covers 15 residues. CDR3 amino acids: CASTLSGQGSGELFF. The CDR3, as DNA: TGTGCCAGCACCCTGTCGGGACAGGGGTCCGGGGAGCTGTTTTTT.

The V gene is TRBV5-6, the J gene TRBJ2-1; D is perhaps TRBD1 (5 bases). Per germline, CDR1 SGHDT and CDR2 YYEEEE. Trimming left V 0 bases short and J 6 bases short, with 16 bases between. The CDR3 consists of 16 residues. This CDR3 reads CASSLEGYMGLNEQFF. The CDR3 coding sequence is TGTGCCAGCAGCTTGGAAGGTTATATGGGGCTCAATGAGCAGTTCTTC.

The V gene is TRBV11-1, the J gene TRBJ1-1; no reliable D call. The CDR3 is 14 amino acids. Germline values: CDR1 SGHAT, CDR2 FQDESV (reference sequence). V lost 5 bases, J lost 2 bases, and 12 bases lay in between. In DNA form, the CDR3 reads TGTGCCAGCAGCCACCAGGACTTTAACACTGAAGCTTTCTTT. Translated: CASSHQDFNTEAFF.

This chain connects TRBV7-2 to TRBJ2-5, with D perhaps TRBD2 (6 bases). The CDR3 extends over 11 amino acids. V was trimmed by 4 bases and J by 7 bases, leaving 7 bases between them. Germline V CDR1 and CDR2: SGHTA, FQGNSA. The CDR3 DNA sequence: TGTGCCAGCAGCTCCGGGGGGACCCAGTACTTC. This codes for CASSSGGTQYF.

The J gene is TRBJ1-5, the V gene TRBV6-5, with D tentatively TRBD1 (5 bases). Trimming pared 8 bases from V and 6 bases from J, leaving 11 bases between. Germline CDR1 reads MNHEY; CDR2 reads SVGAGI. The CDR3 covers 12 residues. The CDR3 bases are TGTGCCAGCGGTAGTGGGGGTCAGCCCCAGCATTTT. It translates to CASGSGGQPQHF.

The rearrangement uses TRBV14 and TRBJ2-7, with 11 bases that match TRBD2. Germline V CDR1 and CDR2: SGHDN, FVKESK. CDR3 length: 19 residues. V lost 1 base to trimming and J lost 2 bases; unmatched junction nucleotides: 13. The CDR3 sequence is CASSQAAGLAEIFPYEQYF. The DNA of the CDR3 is TGTGCCAGCAGCCAAGCGGCGGGACTAGCGGAAATCTTCCCCTACGAGCAGTACTTC.